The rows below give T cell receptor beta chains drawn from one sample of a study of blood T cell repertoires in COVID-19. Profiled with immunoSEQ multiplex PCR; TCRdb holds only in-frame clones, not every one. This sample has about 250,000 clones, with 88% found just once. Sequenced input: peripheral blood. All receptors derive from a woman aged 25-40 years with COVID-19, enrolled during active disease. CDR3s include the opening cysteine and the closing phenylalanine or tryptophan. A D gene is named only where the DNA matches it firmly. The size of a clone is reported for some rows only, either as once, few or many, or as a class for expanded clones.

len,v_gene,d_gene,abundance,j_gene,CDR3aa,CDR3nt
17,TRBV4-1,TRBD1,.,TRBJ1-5,CASSHNTGTGVSQPQHF,TGCGCCAGCAGCCACAACACCGGGACAGGGGTCTCTCAGCCCCAGCATTTT
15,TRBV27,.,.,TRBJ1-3,CASSPSRSSGNTIYF,TGTGCCAGCAGTCCGTCGCGGAGCTCTGGAAACACCATATATTTT
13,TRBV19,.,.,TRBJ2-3,CASRTVGADTQYF,TGTGCCAGCCGGACAGTCGGCGCAGATACGCAGTATTTT
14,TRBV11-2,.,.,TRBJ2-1,CASSLFSAYNEQFF,TGTGCCAGCAGCTTATTCAGCGCATACAATGAGCAGTTCTTC
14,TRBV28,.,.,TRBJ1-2,CAILSGGQGNGYTF,TGTGCCATCCTCTCGGGGGGCCAGGGCAATGGCTACACCTTC
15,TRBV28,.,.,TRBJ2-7,CASSLEGRPLYEQYF,TGTGCCAGCAGTTTAGAAGGGAGGCCCCTATACGAGCAGTACTTC
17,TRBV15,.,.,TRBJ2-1,CATSRDSGLRIYNEQFF,TGTGCCACCAGCAGGGACTCCGGACTACGCATCTACAATGAGCAGTTCTTC
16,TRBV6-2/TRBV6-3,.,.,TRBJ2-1,CASSYGGGRAKNEQFF,TGTGCCAGCAGTTATGGAGGGGGGAGGGCCAAAAATGAGCAGTTCTTC
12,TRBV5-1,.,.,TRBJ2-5,CASSRQQETQYF,TGCGCCAGCTCCCGACAGCAAGAGACCCAGTACTTC
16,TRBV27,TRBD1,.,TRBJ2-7,CASSLGPGQGMYEQYF,TGTGCCAGCAGTTTGGGACCGGGACAGGGGATGTACGAGCAGTACTTC
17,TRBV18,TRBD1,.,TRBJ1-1,CASSPSGTGGRYTEAFF,TGTGCCAGCTCGCCCTCCGGGACAGGGGGCCGGTACACTGAAGCTTTCTTT
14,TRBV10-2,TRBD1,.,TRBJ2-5,CASRGTGGGETQYF,TGCGCCAGCAGGGGGACAGGGGGCGGTGAGACCCAGTACTTC
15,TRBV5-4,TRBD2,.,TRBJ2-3,CASSGGLALEDTQYF,TGTGCCAGCAGCGGGGGACTAGCGTTAGAGGATACGCAGTATTTT
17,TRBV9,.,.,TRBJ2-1,CASSVVGTSPSYNEQFF,TGTGCCAGCAGCGTAGTAGGAACTAGCCCGTCGTACAATGAGCAGTTCTTC
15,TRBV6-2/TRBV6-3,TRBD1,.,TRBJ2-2,CASSLGQGDTGELFF,TGTGCCAGCAGCCTAGGACAGGGTGACACCGGGGAGCTGTTTTTT
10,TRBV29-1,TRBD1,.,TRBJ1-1,CSVNRGEAFF,TGCAGCGTCAACAGGGGGGAGGCTTTCTTT
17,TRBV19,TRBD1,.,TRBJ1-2,CASSGGTGGPVNYGYTF,TGTGCCAGTAGTGGAGGGACAGGGGGCCCGGTTAACTATGGCTACACCTTC
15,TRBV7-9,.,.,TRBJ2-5,CASSLTGEPQETQYF,TGTGCCAGCAGCTTAACTGGGGAGCCACAAGAGACCCAGTACTTC
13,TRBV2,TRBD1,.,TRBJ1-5,CASSTGSNQPQHF,TGTGCCAGCTCGACAGGGAGCAATCAGCCCCAGCATTTT
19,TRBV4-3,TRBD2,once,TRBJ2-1,CASSQEALAGGRNYNEQFF,TGCGCCAGCAGCCAAGAGGCACTAGCGGGAGGGCGGAACTACAATGAGCAGTTCTTC
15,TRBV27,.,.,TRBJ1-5,CASSPTGGVWQPQHF,TGTGCCAGCAGCCCCACGGGGGGCGTGTGGCAGCCCCAGCATTTT
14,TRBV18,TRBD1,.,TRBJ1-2,CASSPPGTGYGYTF,TGTGCCAGCTCACCGCCTGGGACAGGATATGGCTACACCTTC
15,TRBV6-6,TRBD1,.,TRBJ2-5,CASSTGQSSQETQYF,TGTGCCAGCAGCACGGGACAGTCCTCCCAGGAGACCCAGTACTTC
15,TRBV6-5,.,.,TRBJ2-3,CASSTWRGSTDTQYF,TGTGCCAGCAGTACCTGGCGGGGAAGCACAGATACGCAGTATTTT
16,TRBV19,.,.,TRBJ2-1,CASSRTNPSSYNEQFF,TGTGCCAGTTCAAGGACAAACCCGAGCTCCTACAATGAGCAGTTCTTC
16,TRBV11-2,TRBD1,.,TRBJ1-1,CASSVWAGGWNTEAFF,TGTGCCAGCAGTGTTTGGGCAGGGGGCTGGAACACTGAAGCTTTCTTT
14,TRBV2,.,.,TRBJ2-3,CASSSSASTDTQYF,TGTGCCAGCAGTTCTAGCGCTAGCACAGATACGCAGTATTTT
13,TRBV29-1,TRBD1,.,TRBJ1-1,CSVETGGGTEAFF,TGCAGCGTTGAGACAGGGGGGGGCACTGAAGCTTTCTTT
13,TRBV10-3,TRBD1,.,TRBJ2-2,CAISGGGTGELFF,TGTGCCATCTCAGGGGGCGGCACCGGGGAGCTGTTTTTT
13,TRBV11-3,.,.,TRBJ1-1,CASSSARGGKAFF,TGTGCCAGCAGCTCTGCCCGGGGGGGTAAAGCTTTCTTT
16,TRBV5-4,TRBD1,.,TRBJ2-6,CASSLTGGKGANVLTF,TGTGCCAGCAGCTTGACAGGGGGCAAAGGGGCCAACGTCCTGACTTTC
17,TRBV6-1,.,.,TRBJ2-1,CASSEWDSAYTYNEQFF,TGTGCCAGCAGTGAATGGGATAGCGCCTATACCTACAATGAGCAGTTCTTC